Sequencing of this TCR beta chain was carried out in a study of robustness of blood B and T cell sequencing (dated by TCRdb to the late 2010s). For context, the study as a whole: The study aimed to determine how much peripheral blood is needed to reliably characterize an individual's TCRbeta and IgG repertoires. For technical replicates, two replicate TCRbeta cDNA libraries were prepared from one shared RNA pool that came from a single 10 ml draw. Each of the nine to eleven independently drawn blood samples had its TCRbeta and IgG repertoires measured.

mRNA, which captures expressed receptors, was used instead of genomic DNA for quantification of TCRbeta repertoires. Without cell sorting, buffy coat leukocytes were collected into Trizol, and RNA was extracted using the Direct-zol RNA MiniPrep Plus kit. EDTA blood tubes were spun right away at 4 degrees C to separate plasma, buffy coat and red blood cells. The V end loses 4 bases and the J end loses 5 bases, and a stretch of 14 bases separates them. Reading from cysteine to phenylalanine, the CDR3 counts 14 amino acids. This entry keeps only the CDR3 DNA: 42 bases, framed from base 1. The germline V gene sets CDR1 to MGHRA and CDR2 to YSYEKL. What the work shows at the level of the full study, not this receptor alone: The TCRbeta rarefaction curves did not fully level off, which suggests under-sequencing or many low-abundance clonotypes. One pair of TCRbeta libraries showed evidence of cross-contamination, likely from batch processing; the shared UMI-sequence pairs were removed. Combining 3 or 4 tubes (roughly 27-45 ml blood) brought coverage of the top 10,000 TCRbeta clonotypes close to saturation. Pooling tubes did not increase the overlap of rare TCRbeta clonotypes, which implies that much larger blood volumes would be needed to capture rare TCRbeta clonotypes. Immediate fractionation was required for EDTA tubes, so the use of EDTA tubes in multi-site collections was limited. Between the technical replicate libraries, 90% to 95% of the top 10,000 TCRbeta clonotypes in one library were also present in the other library. The 1,000 most abundant TCRbeta clonotypes from the pooled draws were found in every single 10 ml sample.

Receptor libraries were prepared by PCR. Reads for this sample came from an Illumina MiSeq. SMARTScribe reverse transcriptase and a 5' template-switch oligo, by which a universal priming site was added, were used for cDNA synthesis. The template-switch oligo carried a 12-nucleotide random unique molecular identifier (UMI) that tagged each cDNA molecule. Chain-specific reverse primers targeted TCRbeta transcripts during reverse transcription. Leftover template-switch adapters were removed by uracil DNA glycosylase treatment, and cDNA was purified using a Qiagen MinElute kit. For the first PCR, 20 to 25 cycles were run with KAPA HiFi HotStart ReadyMix and step-out primers, split across four 50 ul reactions. Products of the first-round PCR were gel-purified before additional amplification. Illumina Nextera adapters were attached in a second roughly 8-cycle PCR, after which libraries were purified and pooled. For each TCRbeta molecule, the UMI barcode was captured by a 50-nucleotide 5' read. Turning to the authors' computational methods: The MIGEC toolkit was used to group reads by UMI into consensus reads. PEAR was used to merge forward and reverse consensus reads, producing the final reads. Identical UMI-sequence pairs found in more than one library were treated as cross-sample contamination and removed by a custom decontamination script. V(D)J assignment and CDR3 extraction were performed with MIGMAP, a wrapper around IgBLAST. TCR clonotypes were defined by identical V gene, J gene and CDR3 amino acid sequence, and CDR1 and CDR2 were left unsequenced. TCRdb applied fastp at Q25 and MiXCR to the public reads, then kept only in-frame beta chains. Each record represents a unique CDR3 protein, reported with the most common genes and DNA among its rows. TCRdb, not the original authors, processed these V and J calls. This sample is represented by over 1,400 distinct CDR3 sequences; around 70% of them were singletons. The ten largest clonotypes hold less than 45% of the sample.

With respect to this clonotype: Its antigen target is currently unknown. Base qualities were left out, and no much larger clone turns up one base away.

Sequenced input: peripheral blood. The rearranged chain carries TRBV4-1 and TRBJ2-5, with an unclear D gene assignment. This TCR was recovered from a human donor in good health. For the CDR3, the sequence is CASSPPFRLETQYF. The sequenced DNA is TGCGCCAGCAGCCCCCCGTTTAGGTTGGAGACCCAGTACTTC.